This T cell receptor (beta chain) was captured by sequencing in a study of T cell repertoires in cytomegalovirus infection. About the research overall: Both recently identified HLA-C-restricted and well-studied HLA-B-restricted CMV epitopes were used in the study. Study-level findings and limits: The study identified carriers of CMV plus the relevant HLA from cumulative public TCR beta family frequency. There were HLA-C-restricted CMV-specific TCR beta clonotypes dominating the ex vivo response.

TCRdb reanalysed the reads using MiXCR and keeps one entry per CDR3 protein. The sample records about a million distinct CDR3 sequences, more than 25% being singletons. Losses at the gene ends were 3 bases for V and 8 bases for J; bases not matched to a gene: 9. The germline V gene has CDR1 MGHRA and CDR2 YSYEKL. The CDR3 extends over 16 amino acids. In this sample, this clonotype turned up a few times. Its antigen is not identified. The rearrangement joins TRBV4-1 to TRBJ2-1, with 11 bases lining up with TRBD2. The material sequenced was cultured CD8+ T cells from PBMCs, taken from culture after CMV antigen stimulation. This TCR derives from a human donor in good health (CMV status not recorded). Some clones in this sample may be carry-over from other donors' samples. The CDR3 DNA reads as TGCGCCAGCAGCCAGTTAGCGGGGGGGCGATTGTATGAGCAGTTCTTC. Translating it yields CASSQLAGGRLYEQFF.